This T cell receptor beta chain was retrieved from a study of blood T cell repertoires in COVID-19 (TCRdb year 2020). Concerning the study at large: Samples from collaborators originated in the United States, Italy and Spain and spanned both the acute and convalescent phases of COVID-19. The prospective study material was composed of cDNA or gDNA derived from T cells, B-cell-depleted T cells, or PBMCs. The dataset comprised deeply sampled blood TCRbeta repertoires from subjects exposed to, actively infected with, or recovered from COVID-19. The repertoires were made available in a free public database intended to serve as a resource for research on the immune response to SARS-CoV-2. The samples were drawn from two sources: the first 160 participants of the ongoing ImmuneRACE study, and some 1,300 subjects contributed by 6 global collaborators. A de-identified subject ID, COVID-19 status, age in years and sex were almost always included in the sample metadata. Where available, HLA class I and class II types were taken from metadata supplied by the sample provider and were not determined by assay-based typing.

Paper-wide results and their limitations: The amount of clinical and demographic metadata varied by source and participant and was provided uncurated.

Reading from cysteine to phenylalanine, the CDR3 counts 14 amino acids. The DNA shown is the 42-base CDR3, in frame from base 1. V loses 0 bases, J loses 0 bases, and the germline ends lie 5 bases apart. In the germline V gene, CDR1 corresponds to KGHSH and CDR2 to LQKENI. The collaborating institutions used their own protocols to collect whole blood in K2EDTA tubes. For TCRbeta analysis, collaborator samples were shipped as frozen whole blood, as isolated PBMCs, or as DNA extracted from either sample type. As concerns this clone: There is no known antigen for this receptor. Per-nucleotide qualities are absent, and no much larger clonotype sits a single base away.

TCRbeta CDR3 regions were amplified from genomic DNA by means of the immunoSEQ Assay, a bias-controlled multiplex PCR. Under the source paper's analysis protocol: Nucleated cell counts per sample were estimated from amplification of reference gene primers within the assay. Sequence reads were collapsed and filtered to measure the absolute abundance of every unique TCRbeta CDR3 rearrangement. For each sample, productive Simpson clonality was calculated by taking the square root of Simpson's diversity index across productive rearrangements. TCRdb mirrors the immuneACCESS table, restricted to in-frame sequences. Some clones are absent from its copies; in checked studies, under half trace to an unresolved V gene, and the reason for the others is unknown. The V and J calls and clone size come from that table; D and trimming were worked out from the DNA. The sample contains roughly 43,000 clones, approximately 85% of them found a single time. The ten largest clonotypes hold 15% to 17% of the sample.

This chain joins TRBV18 to TRBJ1-2; no D gene can be assigned with confidence. Sequenced sample: peripheral blood. The clonotype comes from a human donor in a cohort sampled during active COVID-19. The donor label of this sample is uncertain. The CDR3 sequence is CASSPPAANYGYTF. The nucleotides are TGTGCCAGCTCACCACCGGCAGCTAACTATGGCTACACCTTC.